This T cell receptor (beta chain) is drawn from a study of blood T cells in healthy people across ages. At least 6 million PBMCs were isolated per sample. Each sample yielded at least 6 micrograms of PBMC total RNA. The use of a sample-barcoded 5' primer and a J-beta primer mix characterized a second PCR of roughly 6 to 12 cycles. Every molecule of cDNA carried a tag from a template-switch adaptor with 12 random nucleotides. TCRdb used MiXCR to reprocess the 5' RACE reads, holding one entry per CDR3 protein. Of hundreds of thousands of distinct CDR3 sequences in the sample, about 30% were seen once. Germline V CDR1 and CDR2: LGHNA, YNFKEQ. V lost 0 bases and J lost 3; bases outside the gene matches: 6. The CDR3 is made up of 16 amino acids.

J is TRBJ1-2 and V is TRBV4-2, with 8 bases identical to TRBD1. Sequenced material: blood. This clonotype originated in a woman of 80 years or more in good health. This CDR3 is CASSQDMADRDYGYTF. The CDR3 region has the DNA TGTGCCAGCAGCCAAGATATGGCGGACAGGGACTATGGCTACACCTTC.